The 3 T cell receptor beta chains below all came from one sample that was sequenced in a study of cytotoxic CD8 clonotypes in ibrutinib-treated CLL. Sequencing was performed with immunoSEQ multiplex PCR; in TCRdb, only in-frame clones are kept and a portion is missing. The sample lists tens of thousands of clones, roughly 83% occurring once. Sequences were derived from PBMCs, sampled after 24 months of ibrutinib treatment. These receptor sequences come from a human donor with chronic lymphocytic leukemia.

The chain uses TRBV5-6 and TRBJ2-1; D not resolved. Trimming took 0 bases from V and 4 from J, leaving 5 bases between them. Germline-derived CDR1 and CDR2 are SGHDT and YYEEEE. The CDR3 is 13 amino acids. CDR3 nucleotide sequence: TGTGCCAGCAGCTTGGCAGTATACAATGAGCAGTTCTTC. It specifies CASSLAVYNEQFF.

This sequence joins TRBV27 and TRBJ1-5; the D is unclear. V was cut by 8 bases and J by 3 bases, with 11 bases left in between. The CDR3 contains 13 residues. Germline V gene sequence: CDR1 MNHEY, CDR2 SMNVEV (reference sequence). CDR3 sequence reads: CASRETFNQPQHF. Here the CDR3 DNA reads TGTGCCAGCCGGGAAACCTTCAATCAGCCCCAGCATTTT.

The chain couples TRBV18 to TRBJ1-4; a possible D gene is TRBD1 (5 bases). Trimming took 0 bases from V and 0 from J, leaving 14 bases between them. CDR1 and CDR2 from the germline V gene are KGHSH and LQKENI. This CDR3 comprises 18 residues. The CDR3 sequence: CASSPPGAEPATNEKLFF. The CDR3 nucleotides are TGTGCCAGCTCACCACCCGGGGCAGAGCCTGCAACTAATGAAAAACTGTTTTTT. The full variable domain, its missing parts supplied by reference TRBV18 and TRBJ1-4, is NAGVMQNPRHLVRRRGQEARLRCSPMKGHSHVYWYRQLPEEGLKFMVYLQKENIIDESGMPKERFSAEFPKEGPSILRIQQVVRGDSAAYFCASSPPGAEPATNEKLFFGSGTQLSVL.